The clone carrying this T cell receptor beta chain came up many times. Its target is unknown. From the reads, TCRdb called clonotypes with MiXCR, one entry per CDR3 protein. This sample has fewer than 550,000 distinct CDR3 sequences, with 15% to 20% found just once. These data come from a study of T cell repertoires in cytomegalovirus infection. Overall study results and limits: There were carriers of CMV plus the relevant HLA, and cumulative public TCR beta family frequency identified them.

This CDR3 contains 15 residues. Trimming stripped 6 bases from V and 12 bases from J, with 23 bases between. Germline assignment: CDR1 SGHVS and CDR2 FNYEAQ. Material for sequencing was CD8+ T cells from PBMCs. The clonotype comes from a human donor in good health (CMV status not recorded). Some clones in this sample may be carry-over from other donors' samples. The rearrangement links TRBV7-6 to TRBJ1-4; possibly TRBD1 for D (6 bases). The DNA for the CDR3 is TGTGCCAGCAGAAACCCCGGGACAACCGAGGGGCAACTGTTTTTT. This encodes CASRNPGTTEGQLFF.